This T cell receptor beta chain derives from a study of T cells in localized non-small cell lung cancer. General observations from the study: Without multi-region sequencing, intratumor heterogeneity could not be excluded. A denser population of T cells in blood accompanied longer overall survival. Appearing in adjacent lung were a median roughly 60 of the top 100 tumor clones.

CDR3 length: 14 amino acids. Germline CDR1 reads KGHSH; CDR2 reads LQKENI. The germline V and J ends were trimmed by 0 bases and 2 bases, with 2 bases remaining between them. For this clone: Its antigen is unidentified.

Sequencing was performed with immunoSEQ multiplex PCR; in TCRdb, only in-frame clones are kept and a portion is missing. The repertoire holds 2,500 to 3,500 clones, around 18% seen once, with 9.5% to 15% in the top ten. The chain is built from TRBV18 and TRBJ2-6, with D uncertain. This receptor was obtained from a man aged 40-75 years with stage I lung adenocarcinoma. The material sequenced was lung tumor tissue, taken before any cancer treatment. CDR3: CASSPPAGANVLTF. CDR3 DNA: TGTGCCAGCTCACCACCGGCTGGGGCCAACGTCCTGACTTTC.